Shown below are 14 T cell receptor beta chains from a single sample sequenced in a study of cytomegalovirus exposure and HLA in healthy donors. The primer mix had 60 Vbeta and 13 Jbeta primers. Using immunoSEQ multiplex PCR, the repertoire was profiled, and TCRdb retains in-frame clones only, with some absent. This sample has 95,000 to 150,000 clones; 75% to 85% occur once, and the top ten carry 7.5% to 9%. The sample comprised PBMCs. The source is a female donor in good health and CMV-seropositive.

This chain connects TRBV7-6 to TRBJ1-5, with D unclear. Germline-derived CDR1 and CDR2 are SGHVS and FNYEAQ. Between the trimmed V and J ends, which lost 4 bases and 8 bases, there was a span of 18 bases. The CDR3 sequence is 15 residues long. CDR3 DNA sequence: TGTGCCAGCAGCTCCGGATGGAGCTTGGCGGAGCCCCAGCATTTT. This translates into CASSSGWSLAEPQHF. The complete variable domain, with remaining parts taken from reference TRBV7-6 and TRBJ1-5, reads GAGVSQSPRYKVTKRGQDVALRCDPISGHVSLYWYRQALGQGPEFLTYFNYEAQQDKSGLPNDRFSAERPEGSISTLTIQRTEQRDSAMYRCASSSGWSLAEPQHFGDGTRLSIL.

The chain combines TRBV30 with TRBJ2-7, with 9 nucleotides matching TRBD1. This CDR3 spans 17 amino acids. Looked up from germline, CDR1 is GTSNPN and CDR2 is SVGIG (reference sequence). V lost 0 bases, J lost 2 bases, and 11 bases stayed unmatched. CDR3 coding DNA: TGTGCCTGGAGTGTTTCGTATGGACAGGGGTCACCCTACGAGCAGTACTTC. Protein: CAWSVSYGQGSPYEQYF.

This clone has just one count. The chain is built from TRBV7-2 and TRBJ2-5, with a tentative D call TRBD2 (5 bases). Trimming left V 1 base short and J 7 bases short, with 10 bases between. CDR3 length: 13 amino acids. CDR1 and CDR2 from the germline V gene are SGHTA and FQGNSA. In DNA form, the CDR3 reads TGTGCCAGCAGCTTAGTTGTGGAGGTGACCCAGTACTTC. Encoded protein: CASSLVVEVTQYF.

CDR3 sequence reads: CASSRTQGVGNTIYF. CDR3 DNA sequence: TGTGCCAGCAGTCGAACACAGGGGGTTGGAAACACCATATATTTT. The chain links TRBV28 to TRBJ1-3; 8 nucleotides match TRBD1. CDR1 is MDHEN, CDR2 SYDVKM, per germline. The V gene end was trimmed by 5 bases and the J gene end by 3 bases; junction bases not matched to a gene: 6. This CDR3 contains 15 residues. The full variable domain, its missing parts supplied by reference TRBV28 and TRBJ1-3, is DVKVTQSSRYLVKRTGEKVFLECVQDMDHENMFWYRQDPGLGLRLIYFSYDVKMKEKGDIPEGYSVSREKKERFSLILESASTNQTSMYLCASSRTQGVGNTIYFGEGSWLTVV.

The chain employs TRBV7-7 and TRBJ2-7; TRBD2 is a possible D gene (5 bases). V was pared by 5 bases and J by 6 bases, with 14 bases between. Germline-derived CDR1 and CDR2 are SSHAT and FNYEAQ (reference sequence). The CDR3 consists of 13 residues. This CDR3 is CASSPEKRPEQYF. DNA for the CDR3: TGTGCCAGCAGCCCCGAAAAGCGGCCCGAGCAGTACTTC.

This chain uses TRBV4-1 with TRBJ2-2, with a weak D call TRBD1 (6 bases). Germline V CDR1 and CDR2: MGHRA, YSYEKL. The CDR3 spans 15 residues. V lost 1 base to trimming and J lost 7 bases, with 13 bases between them. This CDR3 reads CASSQVRTARGELFF. CDR3 DNA: TGCGCCAGCAGCCAAGTCAGGACAGCCCGCGGGGAGCTGTTTTTT.

This clone was seen many times. V usage is TRBV12-5 and J usage is TRBJ2-7; maybe TRBD1 (6 bases). The germline CDR1 and CDR2 sequences are LGHNT and FRNRAP. Trimming left V 6 bases short and J 7 bases short, with 13 bases between. The CDR3 is 12 residues long. The chain's CDR3 is CASGNADREQYF. CDR3 bases: TGTGCTAGTGGCAACGCAGACAGGGAGCAGTACTTC.

This clone occurred once. V is TRBV7-2 and J is TRBJ2-5, with 8 nucleotides matching TRBD2. The last part of the DNA fits TRBJ2-7 better; the J call may be wrong. The CDR3 spans 17 residues. Germline V gene data show CDR1 as SGHTA and CDR2 as FQGNSA. The CDR3: CASSLGFGRGASYEQYF. CDR3 coding DNA: TGTGCCAGCAGCTTAGGGTTTGGGCGGGGGGCCTCCTACGAGCAGTACTTC.

The CDR3 bases are TGTGCCAGCCGACTAGCGGGGAAGAACGGGGAGCTGTTTTTT. This sequence encodes CASRLAGKNGELFF. V and J are TRBV28 and TRBJ2-2, with TRBD2 matching 11 bases. The V and J ends lost 8 bases and 7 bases, in that order; junction bases with no gene match: 6. The germline gives CDR1 MDHEN, CDR2 SYDVKM. The CDR3 contains 14 residues.

The V call is TRBV7-3, the J call TRBJ2-3; no definite D call. Trimming stripped 5 bases from V and 2 bases from J, with 11 bases between. CDR3 length: 14 amino acids. The germline V gene encodes CDR1 SGHTA and CDR2 FQGTGA. CDR3 nucleotides: TGTGCCAGCAGCGCGGCCGGGTCCACAGATACGCAGTATTTT. Residues: CASSAAGSTDTQYF. Supplemented by reference TRBV7-3 and TRBJ2-3, the full variable domain reads GAGVSQTPSNKVTEKGKYVELRCDPISGHTALYWYRQSLGQGPEFLIYFQGTGAADDSGLPNDRFFAVRPEGSVSTLKIQRTERGDSAVYLCASSAAGSTDTQYFGPGTRLTVL.

This chain uses TRBV30 with TRBJ2-1; TRBD2 matches at 12 bases. CDR3 length equals 14 residues. Germline lookup yields CDR1 GTSNPN and CDR2 SVGIG (reference sequence). Trimming at V came to 3 bases and at J to 4 bases, leaving 1 base not matched to a gene. The CDR3 sequence: CAWRLAGGYNEQFF. The CDR3, as DNA: TGTGCCTGGAGACTAGCGGGGGGTTACAATGAGCAGTTCTTC.

This clone was observed a few times. This chain uses TRBV7-7 with TRBJ2-5; perhaps TRBD2 as D (6 bases). CDR1 and CDR2 from the germline V gene are SSHAT and FNYEAQ (reference sequence). Trimming cost V 5 bases and J 5 bases, with 18 bases left between them. The CDR3 is 15 amino acids. The CDR3: CASSRGEASGETQYF. CDR3 sequence (DNA): TGTGCCAGCAGCCGCGGGGAGGCGTCGGGGGAGACCCAGTACTTC.

This clone was counted only a few times. The chain couples TRBV5-4 to TRBJ2-7; D gene ambiguous. Germline assignment: CDR1 SGHNT and CDR2 YYREEE (reference sequence). The CDR3 is made up of 12 amino acids. The ends were cut back, 5 bases at V and 1 base at J, with 7 bases in the middle. CDR3 coding DNA: TGTGCCAGCAGGGGCGCTTCCTACGAGCAGTACTTC. Amino acid sequence: CASRGASYEQYF.

The chain recombines TRBV5-1 with TRBJ1-6; 11 bases map to TRBD1. The germline CDR1 and CDR2 sequences are SGHRS and YFSETQ. The V segment lost 4 bases and the J segment 4 bases; nucleotides outside the gene matches: 10. The CDR3 runs to 18 residues. The CDR3: CASSAGTGGVGYNSPLHF. The CDR3 region has the DNA TGCGCCAGCAGCGCGGGGACAGGGGGAGTCGGGTATAATTCACCCCTCCACTTT. The whole variable domain, remainder taken from reference TRBV5-1 and TRBJ1-6, is KAGVTQTPRYLIKTRGQQVTLSCSPISGHRSVSWYQQTPGQGLQFLFEYFSETQRNKGNFPGRFSGRQFSNSRSEMNVSTLELGDSALYLCASSAGTGGVGYNSPLHFGNGTRLTVT.